These 26 T cell receptor beta chains originate from one sample sequenced in a study of blood T cell repertoires in COVID-19 (TCRdb year 2020). The library was made by the immunoSEQ multiplex PCR assay. TCRdb mirrors the immuneACCESS table, restricted to in-frame sequences. Some clones are absent from its copies; in checked studies, under half trace to an unresolved V gene, and the reason for the others is unknown. The table for this sample lists about 400,000 clones; roughly 90% of them were counted only once. Around 1.3% of the sample rests with the top ten. Source material: peripheral blood. These receptors were collected from a middle-aged man with acute or convalescent COVID-19.

The chain carries TRBV3-1 (or the pseudogene TRBV3-2) and TRBJ1-5; 7 bases line up with TRBD1. J was trimmed by 11 bases and V by 4 bases; bases with no gene match: 8. The germline CDR1 and CDR2 sequences are LGHDT and YNNKEL (reference sequence). The CDR3 contains 13 residues. CDR3 residues: CASSPTQGGAQHF. The DNA for the CDR3 is TGTGCCAGCAGCCCGACTCAGGGGGGAGCCCAGCATTTT.

The CDR3 nucleotides read TGTGCCAGCAGCTTGTCCAGGGTTGATTCACCCCTCCACTTT. Residues: CASSLSRVDSPLHF. The rearrangement links TRBV5-4 to TRBJ1-6, with D possibly being TRBD1 (5 bases). V was cut by 1 base and J by 8 bases, with 10 bases left in between. This CDR3 is 14 amino acids long. CDR1 SGHNT and CDR2 YYREEE come from the germline V gene (reference sequence).

This chain joins TRBV10-3 and TRBJ1-1; D gene uncertain. Deletions cut 2 bases from V and 11 bases from J, with 9 bases between. CDR3 length: 11 residues. CDR1 is ENHRY and CDR2 is SYGVKD in the germline V gene. CDR3 sequence: CAISEEGSAFF. Here the CDR3 DNA reads TGTGCCATCAGTGAGGAAGGGAGCGCTTTCTTT.

This clone is a singleton in its sample. The V and J genes are TRBV6-5 and TRBJ1-3; D might be TRBD1 (5 bases). Germline CDR1 is MNHEY and CDR2 is SVGAGI. V gave up 0 bases and J gave up 3 bases, with 12 bases separating them. The CDR3 totals 16 residues. CDR3: CASSYSDKTHGNTIYF. The CDR3 DNA reads TGTGCCAGCAGTTACTCGGACAAGACGCATGGAAACACCATATATTTT.

CDR3 DNA: TGTGCCAGCAGTTTAAACAGGGGGCTGGTCACCGGGGAGCTGTTTTTT. Translation: CASSLNRGLVTGELFF. The chain combines TRBV27 with TRBJ2-2, with TRBD1 identical over 9 bases. This CDR3 comprises 16 residues. The V and J ends lost 2 bases and 4 bases, in that order; junction bases with no gene match: 5. The V gene's germline CDR1 is MNHEY and CDR2 SMNVEV (reference sequence).

The chain links TRBV12-3 or TRBV12-4 to TRBJ1-2; the D is unclear. The CDR3 runs 13 residues. V shed 5 bases and J shed 2 bases, with 9 bases lying between them. CDR3 sequence: CASSPTANYGYTF. CDR3 sequence (DNA): TGTGCCAGCAGTCCAACAGCCAACTATGGCTACACCTTC.

V usage is TRBV7-9 and J usage is TRBJ1-1; no clear D gene. Trimming left V 2 bases short and J 7 bases short, with 5 bases between. The CDR3 consists of 11 residues. Germline V lookup: CDR1 SEHNR, CDR2 FQNEAQ (reference sequence). In DNA form, the CDR3 reads TGTGCCAGCAGCTTACAAATTGAAGCTTTCTTT. Encoded protein: CASSLQIEAFF.

The gene calls are TRBV5-6 and TRBJ1-6, with 10 bases identical to TRBD1. The CDR3 has 15 amino acids. Germline CDR1 reads SGHDT; CDR2 reads YYEEEE. V shed 2 bases and J 6 bases; nucleotides not matched to a gene: 2. CDR3 bases: TGTGCCAGCAGCTTCCGGACAGGGGGTAATTCACCCCTCCACTTT. The encoded protein is CASSFRTGGNSPLHF. Complete variable domain (other parts from reference TRBV5-6 and TRBJ1-6): DAGVTQSPTHLIKTRGQQVTLRCSPKSGHDTVSWYQQALGQGPQFIFQYYEEEERQRGNFPDRFSGHQFPNYSSELNVNALLLGDSALYLCASSFRTGGNSPLHFGNGTRLTVT.

This chain joins TRBV9 and TRBJ1-4, with TRBD1 matching 11 bases. Germline values: CDR1 SGDLS, CDR2 YYNGEE. V lost 4 bases, J lost 7 bases, and 9 bases stayed unmatched. This CDR3 is built from 16 residues. CDR3 DNA: TGTGCCAGCAGCCCCCGGACAGGGGGCTTGGGTGAAAAACTGTTTTTT. This sequence encodes CASSPRTGGLGEKLFF.

The chain has TRBV9 and TRBJ2-1; 10 nucleotides align to TRBD2. Trimming at V came to 0 bases and at J to 1 base, leaving 13 bases not matched to a gene. Looked up from germline, CDR1 is SGDLS and CDR2 is YYNGEE. The CDR3 has 20 residues. CDR3 residues: CASSVALQREGRGSYNEQFF. The CDR3, as DNA: TGTGCCAGCAGCGTAGCCCTACAGCGGGAGGGCCGCGGGTCCTACAATGAGCAGTTCTTC. Using reference TRBV9 and TRBJ2-1 for the parts outside the CDR3, the full variable domain is DSGVTQTPKHLITATGQRVTLRCSPRSGDLSVYWYQQSLDQGLQFLIQYYNGEERAKGNILERFSAQQFPDLHSELNLSSLELGDSALYFCASSVALQREGRGSYNEQFFGPGTRLTVL.

J is TRBJ2-7 and V is TRBV7-9; tentatively, D is TRBD2 (6 bases). Trimming took 3 bases from V and 6 from J, leaving 9 bases between them. The germline CDR1 and CDR2 sequences are SEHNR and FQNEAQ (reference sequence). The CDR3 loop spans 12 amino acids. CDR3: CASSFGGTEQYF. CDR3 DNA: TGTGCCAGCAGCTTTGGAGGGACCGAGCAGTACTTC.

The chain is built from TRBV12-5 and TRBJ2-7, with D maybe TRBD1 (6 bases). Trimming left V 3 bases short and J 6 bases short, with 18 bases between. Germline assignment: CDR1 LGHNT and CDR2 FRNRAP. The CDR3 has 15 residues. The CDR3 is CASGLQGPIPAEQYF. The DNA of the CDR3 is TGTGCTAGTGGTTTACAGGGCCCTATTCCGGCCGAGCAGTACTTC.

The chain couples TRBV9 to TRBJ2-3; a possible D gene is TRBD2 (6 bases). Trimming stripped 1 base from V and 2 bases from J, with 20 bases between. The germline V gene encodes CDR1 SGDLS and CDR2 YYNGEE. This CDR3 has 18 amino acids. The CDR3 spells CASSVRAGSSRNTDTQYF. The CDR3 nucleotides are TGTGCCAGCAGCGTAAGGGCGGGATCCTCGAGGAACACAGATACGCAGTATTTT.

The chain carries TRBV3-1 (or the pseudogene TRBV3-2) and TRBJ2-1, with TRBD1 matching over 8 bases. The junction had 17 bases not matched to a gene; V was cut back by 4 bases and J by 12 bases. The CDR3 totals 16 residues. Per germline, CDR1 LGHDT and CDR2 YNNKEL (reference sequence). The CDR3 loop reads CASSLTETGAGGPQFF. DNA for the CDR3: TGTGCCAGCAGCCTAACGGAGACAGGGGCAGGGGGCCCGCAGTTCTTC.

The chain uses TRBV7-9 and TRBJ1-6; TRBD1 is a possible D gene (5 bases). This CDR3 has 15 amino acids. Trimming pared 1 base from V and 6 bases from J, leaving 10 bases between. Germline V gene lookup returns CDR1 SEHNR and CDR2 FQNEAQ (reference sequence). The CDR3 sequence: CASSLGGVGNSPLHF. DNA of the CDR3: TGTGCCAGCAGCTTAGGGGGCGTTGGTAATTCACCCCTCCACTTT.

This clone came up once. The rearrangement uses TRBV19 and TRBJ1-1; TRBD1 matches 7 bases. The CDR3 has 13 amino acids. With V trimmed by 5 bases and J by 3 bases, 3 bases remained unmatched. CDR1 LNHDA and CDR2 SQIVND come from the germline V gene (reference sequence). The CDR3 reads CASSLTGDTEAFF. The CDR3 DNA reads TGTGCCAGTAGTCTTACAGGGGACACTGAAGCTTTCTTT. The full variable domain, in which reference TRBV19 and TRBJ1-1 provide the parts outside the CDR3, is DGGITQSPKYLFRKEGQNVTLSCEQNLNHDAMYWYRQDPGQGLRLIYYSQIVNDFQKGDIAEGYSVSREKKESFPLTVTSAQKNPTAFYLCASSLTGDTEAFFGQGTRLTVV.

This chain joins TRBV9 and TRBJ2-5; 11 nucleotides agree with TRBD1. CDR3 length: 15 residues. Trimming at V came to 3 bases and at J to 5 bases, leaving 6 bases not matched to a gene. Per the germline V gene, CDR1 is SGDLS and CDR2 is YYNGEE. CDR3 loop: CASSDRDRGKETQYF. In DNA form, the CDR3 reads TGTGCCAGCAGCGACCGGGACAGGGGGAAGGAGACCCAGTACTTC.

The chain carries TRBV5-1 and TRBJ2-2; 7 positions match TRBD2. The trim removed 4 bases at V and 7 bases at J, leaving 7 bases unmatched. The CDR3 sequence is 14 residues long. Germline assignment: CDR1 SGHRS and CDR2 YFSETQ. The CDR3 region is CASSPRESGGELFF. CDR3 in DNA: TGCGCCAGCAGCCCGCGGGAGTCGGGCGGGGAGCTGTTTTTT.

The V gene is TRBV3-1 (or the pseudogene TRBV3-2), the J gene TRBJ2-3, with TRBD2 identical over 9 bases. V lost 3 bases and J lost 3; bases outside the gene matches: 4. The CDR3 has 15 amino acids. The germline V gene has CDR1 LGHDT and CDR2 YNNKEL (reference sequence). The CDR3 spells CASSHRSGRTDTQYF. The CDR3 nucleotides are TGTGCCAGCAGCCACCGTAGCGGGAGAACAGATACGCAGTATTTT.

This chain links TRBV4-2 with TRBJ1-1; tentative D call: TRBD1 (5 bases). This CDR3 contains 15 residues. CDR1 is LGHNA, CDR2 YNFKEQ, per germline. V was cut by 1 base and J by 0 bases, with 9 bases left in between. The CDR3 sequence is CASSQATGMNTEAFF. The CDR3 DNA reads as TGTGCCAGCAGCCAAGCAACAGGCATGAACACTGAAGCTTTCTTT.

This clone has a single count. The chain couples TRBV27 to TRBJ2-7; D perhaps matches TRBD2 (7 bases). Germline V CDR1 and CDR2: MNHEY, SMNVEV (reference sequence). This CDR3 has 16 amino acids. Trimming removed 5 bases from V and 3 bases from J, with 20 bases in between. The CDR3 DNA is TGTGCCAGCAGTCCCCTCGGAGCGGGACAATACTACGAGCAGTACTTC. It encodes CASSPLGAGQYYEQYF.

The chain uses TRBV5-1 and TRBJ2-1; possible D gene TRBD2, 5 bases. Germline CDR1 SGHRS, CDR2 YFSETQ. The CDR3 is made up of 16 amino acids. Trimming stripped 0 bases from V and 10 bases from J, with 20 bases between. The CDR3 region has the DNA TGCGCCAGCAGCTTGGGGCGGGCGGCGGTACCTGGGGAGCAGTTCTTC. The encoded protein is CASSLGRAAVPGEQFF.

This clone was seen at least ten times. The chain couples TRBV3-1 (or the pseudogene TRBV3-2) to TRBJ2-2; D possibly corresponds to TRBD1 (5 bases). V lost 9 bases and J 8 bases, leaving 16 bases between the germline ends. Germline loops: CDR1 LGHDT, CDR2 YNNKEL (reference sequence). CDR3 length: 13 amino acids. The CDR3 loop reads CASRQGAVGELFF. The CDR3 nucleotides read TGTGCCAGTAGGCAGGGTGCAGTTGGGGAGCTGTTTTTT.

This clone was counted a single time. This chain uses TRBV6-5 with TRBJ2-3; maybe TRBD2 (5 bases). Germline V lookup: CDR1 MNHEY, CDR2 SVGAGI. This CDR3 has 14 amino acids. V was clipped by 8 bases and J by 1 base, with 13 bases between them. The CDR3 loop reads CASQDDGGTDTQYF. CDR3 DNA: TGTGCCAGCCAAGACGACGGGGGCACAGATACGCAGTATTTT.

This clone was seen a handful of times. The rearrangement links TRBV7-9 to TRBJ2-1; TRBD1 agrees at 7 bases. Per the germline V gene, CDR1 is SEHNR and CDR2 is FQNEAQ (reference sequence). This CDR3 region has 15 residues. Losses at the gene ends were 5 bases for V and 8 bases for J; bases not matched to a gene: 12. The CDR3 spells CASSPPTGSEDEQFF. In DNA form, the CDR3 reads TGTGCCAGCAGCCCTCCGACAGGGAGCGAGGATGAGCAGTTCTTC.

The V call is TRBV28, the J call TRBJ2-1, with 12 nucleotides matching TRBD2. Germline-derived CDR1 and CDR2 are MDHEN and SYDVKM. The CDR3 length is 17 residues. V was pared by 3 bases and J by 8 bases, with 11 bases of the junction left unmatched. The CDR3 coding sequence is TGTGCCAGCAGTTTTTCTAGCGGGAGGGGATCGCGGGATGAGCAGTTCTTC. It encodes CASSFSSGRGSRDEQFF.